This T cell receptor beta chain was sequenced during a study of shared clonotypes between healthy human individuals. Study outcomes and limitations: Rarefaction indicated that sorted-subset sequencing remained incomplete although depth was large.

The germline gives CDR1 SNHLY, CDR2 FYNNEI. The CDR3 spans 14 residues. With 4 bases clipped from V and 4 bases from J, the junction kept 5 bases outside the gene matches. For this clone: Its antigen remains unidentified. The sample carries other DNA sequences with the same CDR3.

In the sorted-subset replicate PCRs, roughly 210 ng DNA, 25,000 to 35,000 T cell genomes, was used. Profiled with immunoSEQ multiplex PCR; TCRdb holds only in-frame clones, not every one. In the table there are about 2.3 million clones, over 85% of which are singletons. The rearrangement joins TRBV2 to TRBJ2-5; 8 positions agree with TRBD2. The TCR originated in a man younger than 35 in good health. Some clones in this sample may be carry-over from other donors' samples. Sequenced sample: naive CD4+ T cells from PBMCs. Subset noted: CD45RA+ positively selected. Here the CDR3 reads CASSATSGGETQYF. CDR3 sequence (DNA): TGTGCCAGCAGTGCCACTAGCGGCGGAGAGACCCAGTACTTC.